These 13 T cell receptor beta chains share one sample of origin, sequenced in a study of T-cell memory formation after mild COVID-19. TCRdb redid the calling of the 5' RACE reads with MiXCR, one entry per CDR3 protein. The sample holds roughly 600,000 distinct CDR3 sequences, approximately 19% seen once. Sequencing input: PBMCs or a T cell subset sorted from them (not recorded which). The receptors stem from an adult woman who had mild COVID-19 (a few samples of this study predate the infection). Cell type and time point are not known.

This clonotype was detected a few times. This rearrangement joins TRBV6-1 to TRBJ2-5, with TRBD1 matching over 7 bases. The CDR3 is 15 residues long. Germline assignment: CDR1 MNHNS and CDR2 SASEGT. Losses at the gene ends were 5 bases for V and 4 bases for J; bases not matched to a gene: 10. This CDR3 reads CASSSGRQGRETQYF. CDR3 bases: TGTGCCAGCAGTTCCGGCCGACAGGGTAGAGAGACCCAGTACTTC.

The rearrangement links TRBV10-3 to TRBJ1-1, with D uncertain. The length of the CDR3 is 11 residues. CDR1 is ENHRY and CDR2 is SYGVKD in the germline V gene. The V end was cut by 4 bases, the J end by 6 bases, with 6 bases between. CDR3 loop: CAISGGSEAFF. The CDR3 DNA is TGTGCCATCAGTGGGGGTTCTGAAGCTTTCTTT.

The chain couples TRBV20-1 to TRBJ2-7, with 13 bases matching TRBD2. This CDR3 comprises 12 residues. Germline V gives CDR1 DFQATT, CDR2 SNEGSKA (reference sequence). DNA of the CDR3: TGCAGCGGGACTAGCGGGGTGTACGAGCAGTACTTC. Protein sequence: CSGTSGVYEQYF.

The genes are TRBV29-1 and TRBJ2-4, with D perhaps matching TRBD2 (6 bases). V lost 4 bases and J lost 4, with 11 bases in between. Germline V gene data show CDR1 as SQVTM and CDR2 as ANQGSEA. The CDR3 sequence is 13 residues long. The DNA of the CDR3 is TGCAGCGTTGGCGGGATCGGAAAAAACATTCAGTACTTC. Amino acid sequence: CSVGGIGKNIQYF.

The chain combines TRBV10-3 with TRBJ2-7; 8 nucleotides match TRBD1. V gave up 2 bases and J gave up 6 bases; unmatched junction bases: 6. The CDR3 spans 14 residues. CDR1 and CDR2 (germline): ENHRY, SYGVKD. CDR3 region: CAISEGQGNLEQYF. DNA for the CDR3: TGTGCCATCAGTGAGGGACAGGGTAATCTCGAGCAGTACTTC.

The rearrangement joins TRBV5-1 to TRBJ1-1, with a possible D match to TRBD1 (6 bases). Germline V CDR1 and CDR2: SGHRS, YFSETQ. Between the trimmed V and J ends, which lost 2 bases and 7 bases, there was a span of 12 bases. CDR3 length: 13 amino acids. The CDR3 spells CASSLVDSLEAFF. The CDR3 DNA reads TGCGCCAGCAGCTTAGTGGACAGCCTTGAAGCTTTCTTT.

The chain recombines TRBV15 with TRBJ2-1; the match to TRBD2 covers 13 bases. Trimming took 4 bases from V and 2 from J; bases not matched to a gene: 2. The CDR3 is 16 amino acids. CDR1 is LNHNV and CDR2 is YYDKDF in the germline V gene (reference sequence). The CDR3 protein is CATSTGLAGAYNEQFF. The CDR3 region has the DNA TGTGCCACCAGCACCGGACTAGCGGGAGCCTACAATGAGCAGTTCTTC.

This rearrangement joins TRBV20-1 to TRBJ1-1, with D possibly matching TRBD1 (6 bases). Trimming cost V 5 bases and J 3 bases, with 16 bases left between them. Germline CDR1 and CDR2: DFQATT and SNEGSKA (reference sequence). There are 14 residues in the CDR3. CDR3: CSARRGGPYTEAFF. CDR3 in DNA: TGCAGTGCTCGACGTGGGGGGCCCTACACTGAAGCTTTCTTT.

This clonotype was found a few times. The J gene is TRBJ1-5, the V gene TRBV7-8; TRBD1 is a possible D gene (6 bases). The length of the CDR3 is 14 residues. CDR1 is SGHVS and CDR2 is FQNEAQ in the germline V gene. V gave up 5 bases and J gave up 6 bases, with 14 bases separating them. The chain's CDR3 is CASSPSPDSQPQHF. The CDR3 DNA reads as TGTGCCAGCAGCCCCTCCCCGGACAGTCAGCCCCAGCATTTT. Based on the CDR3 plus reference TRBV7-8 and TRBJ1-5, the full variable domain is GAGVSQSPRYKVAKRGQDVALRCDPISGHVSLFWYQQALGQGPEFLTYFQNEAQLDKSGLPSDRFFAERPEGSVSTLKIQRTQQEDSAVYLCASSPSPDSQPQHFGDGTRLSIL.

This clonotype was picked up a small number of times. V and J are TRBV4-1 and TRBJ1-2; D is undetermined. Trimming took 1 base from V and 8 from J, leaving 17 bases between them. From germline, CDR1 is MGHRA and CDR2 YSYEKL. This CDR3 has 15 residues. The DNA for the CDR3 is TGCGCCAGCAGCCAAGTTACGGCGGATTTAAGGGGCTACACCTTC. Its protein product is CASSQVTADLRGYTF.

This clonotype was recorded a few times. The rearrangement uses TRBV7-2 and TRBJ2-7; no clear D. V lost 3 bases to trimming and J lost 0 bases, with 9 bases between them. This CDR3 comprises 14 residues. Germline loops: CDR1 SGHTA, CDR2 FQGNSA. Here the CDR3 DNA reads TGTGCCAGCAGCTTCGTGACGGACTCCTACGAGCAGTACTTC. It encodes CASSFVTDSYEQYF.

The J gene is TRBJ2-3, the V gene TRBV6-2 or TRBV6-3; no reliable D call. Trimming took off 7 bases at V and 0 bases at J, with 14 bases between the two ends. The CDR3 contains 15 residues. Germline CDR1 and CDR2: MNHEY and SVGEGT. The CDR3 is CASTAGDLSTDTQYF. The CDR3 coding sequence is TGTGCCAGCACCGCCGGAGATTTGAGCACAGATACGCAGTATTTT.

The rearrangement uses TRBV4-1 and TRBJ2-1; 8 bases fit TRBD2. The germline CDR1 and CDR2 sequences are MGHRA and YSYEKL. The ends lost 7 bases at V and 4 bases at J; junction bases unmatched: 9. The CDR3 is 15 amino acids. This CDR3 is CASKVLAGSYNEQFF. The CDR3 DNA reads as TGCGCCAGCAAGGTTTTAGCGGGGAGTTACAATGAGCAGTTCTTC.